This TCR beta chain was sequenced in a study of T cells in Graves' hyperthyroidism and ophthalmopathy. About the research overall: Sampling of peripheral blood happened at initial diagnosis, prior to any treatment.

Trimming took 5 bases from V and 3 from J; bases not matched to a gene: 9. Germline assignment: CDR1 PRHDT and CDR2 FYEKMQ (reference sequence). The CDR3 has 15 amino acids. Amplification yielded TCR beta CDR3 regions, with RNA transcripts as the source. TCR CDR3 underwent first-round RT-PCR with the HTBI primer set. Each CDR3 protein gets one entry after TCRdb re-called the multiplex PCR reads with MiXCR. The sample comprises fewer than 850,000 distinct CDR3 sequences, roughly 17% of which are singletons, and 15% to 17% rests with the top ten. This TCR was recovered from a man in his forties or fifties with Graves' hyperthyroidism. The sample comprised blood. The chain joins TRBV13 to TRBJ2-7, with 8 bases that match TRBD1. DNA of the CDR3: TGTGCCAGCAGCGTAAGGACAGGGTATAACTACGAGCAGTACTTC. Its translation: CASSVRTGYNYEQYF.